This TCR beta chain appears in the sequencing data of a study of CD8 T cells in Susac syndrome. CDR3 length equals 14 residues. CDR1 and CDR2 (germline): MGHRA, YSYEKL. The V and J ends lost 6 bases and 0 bases, in that order; junction bases with no gene match: 2. With random hexamers, roughly 0.45 to 1 ug RNA was reverse transcribed. A single record per CDR3 protein comes from TCRdb applying MiXCR to the immunoSEQ multiplex PCR reads. The table lists roughly 190,000 distinct CDR3 sequences, roughly nine tenths of them singletons. This clonotype was obtained from a human donor with Susac syndrome. Source material: CD4+ T cells from PBMCs. J is TRBJ2-7 and V is TRBV4-1, with 10 bases lining up with TRBD1. CDR3: CASRDRGPSYEQYF. For the CDR3, the DNA is TGCGCCAGCAGAGACAGGGGGCCCTCCTACGAGCAGTACTTC.